The rows below give T cell receptor beta chains drawn from one sample of a study of blood T cells in healthy people across ages. TCRdb used MiXCR to reprocess the 5' RACE reads, holding one entry per CDR3 protein. The sample has hundreds of thousands of distinct CDR3 sequences; around 26% are singletons. Material for sequencing was blood. The receptors shown here come from a woman aged 80 or older in good health. Both conserved end residues are part of each CDR3. D genes are given only for firm matches. Part of the rows lack a size; the others show once, few, many or a class for expanded clones.

V	D	size	J	CDR3	DNA
TRBV20-1	TRBD2	many	TRBJ2-5	CSASGAGPRPQYF	TGCAGTGCTAGTGGAGCGGGACCCCGGCCCCAGTACTTC
TRBV7-9	-	-	TRBJ1-6	CASSITGSHNSPLHF	TGTGCCAGCAGCATCACAGGGTCCCATAATTCACCCCTCCACTTT
TRBV29-1	-	many	TRBJ2-1	CSVEERRPPNEQFF	TGCAGCGTTGAAGAGAGGAGGCCCCCCAATGAGCAGTTCTTC
TRBV12-3/TRBV12-4	-	few	TRBJ2-3	CASSSQLVPTDTQYF	TGTGCCAGCAGTTCCCAACTAGTCCCCACAGATACGCAGTATTTT
TRBV14	-	-	TRBJ1-2	CASSQGGLRVYGYTF	TGTGCCAGCAGCCAAGGGGGACTCAGAGTCTATGGCTACACCTTC
TRBV5-1	-	-	TRBJ2-7	CASSLEGLKAEQYF	TGCGCCAGCAGCTTGGAAGGACTAAAAGCCGAGCAGTACTTC
TRBV6-2/TRBV6-3	TRBD1	many	TRBJ2-5	CASSTRQGLGETQYF	TGTGCCAGCAGTACAAGACAGGGGCTTGGAGAGACCCAGTACTTC
TRBV27	-	-	TRBJ1-5	CASSQERGNQPQHF	TGTGCCAGCAGCCAAGAGAGGGGGAATCAGCCCCAGCATTTT
TRBV7-3	-	-	TRBJ2-3	CASSLKRGGGTDTQYF	TGTGCCAGCAGCTTAAAACGGGGAGGCGGCACAGATACGCAGTATTTT
TRBV18	-	many	TRBJ1-2	CASSPYSGTGYTF	TGTGCCAGCTCACCATATTCCGGAACTGGCTACACCTTC
TRBV24-1	TRBD1	-	TRBJ2-1	CATSDLGQGEDEQFF	TGTGCCACCAGTGACCTGGGACAGGGGGAAGATGAGCAGTTCTTC
TRBV6-6	TRBD1	many	TRBJ2-7	CASSYSRAGGYEQYF	TGTGCCAGCAGTTACTCGAGGGCAGGGGGTTACGAGCAGTACTTC
TRBV29-1	TRBD2	many	TRBJ2-1	CSVRRGDYNEQFF	TGCAGCGTCCGGCGGGGGGACTACAATGAGCAGTTCTTC
TRBV5-1	TRBD2	many	TRBJ2-3	CASSLGMASGADTQYF	TGCGCCAGCAGCTTGGGAATGGCTAGCGGGGCAGATACGCAGTATTTT
TRBV20-1	TRBD1	many	TRBJ2-5	CSASTQRQGWETQYF	TGCAGTGCTAGCACCCAGCGACAGGGGTGGGAGACCCAGTACTTC
TRBV4-3	-	-	TRBJ2-7	CASSQESVLGEQYF	TGCGCCAGCAGCCAAGAATCGGTTTTGGGCGAGCAGTACTTC
TRBV12-3/TRBV12-4	TRBD2	-	TRBJ2-7	CASTLGLAGYEQYF	TGTGCCAGCACCCTTGGACTAGCGGGATACGAGCAGTACTTC
TRBV6-1	-	few	TRBJ1-1	CASSEAQWGPTEAFF	TGTGCCAGCAGTGAAGCGCAGTGGGGACCCACTGAAGCTTTCTTT
TRBV28	-	-	TRBJ2-3	CASSFNARVDTQYF	TGTGCCAGCAGTTTCAACGCTAGGGTAGATACGCAGTATTTT
TRBV24-1	-	-	TRBJ2-1	CATSGPGLNLYNEQFF	TGTGCCACCAGTGGCCCCGGGTTGAACTTATACAATGAGCAGTTCTTC
TRBV11-2	-	-	TRBJ1-2	CASSFGGAGGYTF	TGTGCCAGCAGCTTCGGGGGGGCAGGAGGCTACACCTTC
TRBV25-1	TRBD2	many	TRBJ2-3	CASSRHSGGSTDTQYF	TGTGCCAGCAGTCGACATAGCGGGGGCTCCACAGATACGCAGTATTTT
TRBV2	-	many	TRBJ1-2	CASNTDSNYGYTF	TGTGCCAGCAACACGGACAGCAACTATGGCTACACCTTC
TRBV12-3/TRBV12-4	TRBD2	few	TRBJ2-1	CASSLREGRGMRFF	TGTGCCAGCAGTTTACGGGAGGGCCGGGGCATGAGGTTCTTC
TRBV12-3/TRBV12-4	TRBD1	few	TRBJ1-5	CASSSGQDLWDQPQHF	TGTGCCAGCAGTTCCGGACAGGACCTTTGGGATCAGCCCCAGCATTTT
TRBV6-1	-	-	TRBJ2-7	CASREERGIYEQYF	TGTGCCAGCAGAGAAGAAAGGGGGATCTACGAGCAGTACTTC
TRBV27	-	-	TRBJ1-3	CASSFTGGNTIYF	TGTGCCAGCAGTTTCACAGGTGGAAACACCATATATTTT
TRBV7-2	-	few	TRBJ2-6	CASSLASTTPGANVLTF	TGTGCCAGCAGCTTAGCTTCCACCACCCCTGGGGCCAACGTCCTGACTTTC
TRBV7-9	-	many	TRBJ2-5	CASSLKGGQETQYF	TGTGCCAGCAGCTTGAAAGGGGGCCAAGAGACCCAGTACTTC
TRBV12-3/TRBV12-4	-	-	TRBJ2-5	CASSLALQQETQYF	TGTGCCAGCAGTTTAGCGCTGCAGCAAGAGACCCAGTACTTC
TRBV20-1	-	few	TRBJ2-3	CSAVGSGPADTRYF	TGCAGTGCGGTGGGGTCTGGACCCGCAGATACGCGGTATTTT
TRBV20-1	-	many	TRBJ2-5	CSARRGGGSSTKETQYF	TGCAGTGCTAGGAGGGGAGGGGGATCCAGCACTAAGGAGACCCAGTACTTC
TRBV10-3	-	many	TRBJ2-1	CAISESPGLPSEQFF	TGTGCCATCAGTGAGAGCCCGGGCCTACCCAGTGAGCAGTTCTTC
TRBV5-1	-	few	TRBJ1-1	CASSLASGHTEAFF	TGCGCCAGCAGCTTGGCTTCGGGTCACACTGAAGCTTTCTTT
TRBV3-1	-	-	TRBJ1-1	CASSLITANTEAFF	TGTGCCAGCAGCCTCATAACGGCGAACACTGAAGCTTTCTTT
TRBV12-3/TRBV12-4	-	-	TRBJ2-2	CASSQPGERFF	TGTGCCAGCAGCCAACCCGGGGAGCGGTTTTTT
TRBV2	-	many	TRBJ2-1	CASSELRVEGQFF	TGTGCCAGCAGTGAACTGCGAGTGGAGGGGCAGTTCTTC
TRBV6-1	TRBD1	-	TRBJ1-5	CASRGQGSDYSNQPQHF	TGTGCCAGCAGGGGACAGGGTAGTGATTATAGCAATCAGCCCCAGCATTTT
TRBV20-1	TRBD2	-	TRBJ2-4	CSARDWATSGFIQYF	TGCAGTGCTAGAGATTGGGCGACTAGCGGGTTCATTCAGTACTTC
TRBV12-3/TRBV12-4	-	many	TRBJ2-1	CASSLREPEQFF	TGTGCCAGCAGTTTGAGGGAGCCCGAGCAGTTCTTC